The table lists the clone carrying this TCR beta chain with a few counts. Its antigen is not known. This sample was included in a study of shared clonotypes between healthy human individuals. Profiled with immunoSEQ multiplex PCR; TCRdb holds only in-frame clones, not every one. The top ten hold 20% to 25% of the sample, which has about 110,000 clones, around two thirds seen once. Study results and limitations: Naive subsets generally exceeded memory subsets in estimated richness. Around 5% of naive CD4 clonotypes were shared across four donors.

Adult donors, all healthy and HIV-negative, had no recent acute infections or vaccinations. Each CD8 memory set brought CD45RO+ cells together with CCR7-negative CD45RA+ TemRA cells. The sequence was collected from a woman under 40 in good health. Input material: memory CD8+ T cells sorted from blood. Indicated subset: CD45RO+ cells pooled with CCR7-negative TemRA cells.

The CDR3 DNA reads as TGTGCCAGCAGCTTAAACCCCACAGGTGGCGATACGCAGTATTTT. This sequence encodes CASSLNPTGGDTQYF. The chain has TRBV11-2 and TRBJ2-3, with a weak D call TRBD1 (5 bases). Per germline, CDR1 SGHAT and CDR2 FQNNGV. This CDR3 contains 15 residues. Deletions cut 2 bases from V and 6 bases from J, with 15 bases between.